Presented here are 6 T cell receptor beta chains from one specimen sequenced in a study of shared clonotypes between healthy human individuals. TCRdb's copy holds only in-frame clones and misses some; the assay was immunoSEQ multiplex PCR. Here the sample spans about 600,000 clones, around 97% being singletons. The source material was naive CD4+ T cells sorted from blood. As for subset: CD45RA+ positively selected. The receptors originated from a woman aged 30 to 39 in good health.

The chain links TRBV9 to TRBJ2-1; D possibly uses TRBD1 or TRBD2 (5 bases each). V was cut by 4 bases and J by 10 bases, with 15 bases left in between. CDR1 is SGDLS, CDR2 YYNGEE, per germline. The CDR3 covers 13 residues. This chain's CDR3 is CASSWVGGREQFF. CDR3 sequence (DNA): TGTGCCAGCAGCTGGGTTGGGGGTCGGGAGCAGTTCTTC. Variable domain in full (rest from reference TRBV9 and TRBJ2-1): DSGVTQTPKHLITATGQRVTLRCSPRSGDLSVYWYQQSLDQGLQFLIQYYNGEERAKGNILERFSAQQFPDLHSELNLSSLELGDSALYFCASSWVGGREQFFGPGTRLTVL.

This rearrangement joins TRBV6-1 to TRBJ2-7, with TRBD1 matching 10 bases. This CDR3 is 14 amino acids long. Looked up from germline, CDR1 is MNHNS and CDR2 is SASEGT. V trimming: 5 bases; J trimming: 4 bases; junction bases outside the gene matches: 5. Here the CDR3 DNA reads TGTGCCAGCAGTCTAGGGACAGGGGAATACGAGCAGTACTTC. Translation gives CASSLGTGEYEQYF.

This chain links TRBV11-1 with TRBJ2-7; D unresolved. The CDR3 totals 11 residues. The germline gives CDR1 SGHAT, CDR2 FQDESV (reference sequence). Trimming removed 5 bases from V and 0 bases from J, with 2 bases in between. CDR3 DNA: TGTGCCAGCAGCGCCTCCTACGAGCAGTACTTC. Its protein product is CASSASYEQYF.

The rearrangement links TRBV28 to TRBJ1-5, with D perhaps matching TRBD1 (6 bases). Germline CDR1 MDHEN, CDR2 SYDVKM. V dropped 6 bases and J dropped 6 bases, with 18 bases sitting between them. The CDR3 runs to 15 residues. The CDR3 DNA reads as TGTGCCAGCAGGCCCCCCCAGGGGTCAGGTCAGCCCCAGCATTTT. The encoded protein is CASRPPQGSGQPQHF.

The V gene is TRBV28, the J gene TRBJ2-3, with 9 bases fitting TRBD1. The CDR3 runs to 12 residues. V lost 5 bases to trimming and J lost 13 bases; unmatched junction nucleotides: 7. Looked up from germline, CDR1 is MDHEN and CDR2 is SYDVKM. CDR3 residues: CASSAGRTGEYF. The DNA of the CDR3 is TGTGCCAGCAGTGCCGGACGGACAGGGGAGTATTTT. Complete variable domain (other parts from reference TRBV28 and TRBJ2-3): DVKVTQSSRYLVKRTGEKVFLECVQDMDHENMFWYRQDPGLGLRLIYFSYDVKMKEKGDIPEGYSVSREKKERFSLILESASTNQTSMYLCASSAGRTGEYFGPGTRLTVL.

The rearrangement links TRBV10-2 to TRBJ1-5; 9 bases agree with TRBD1. The J segment lost 3 bases and the V segment lost 2 bases, leaving 5 bases of the junction unmatched. The CDR3 totals 16 residues. The V gene's germline CDR1 is WSHSY and CDR2 SAAADI. The CDR3 region is CASSEGGQGHNQPQHF. The CDR3 DNA reads TGCGCCAGCAGTGAGGGGGGACAGGGCCACAATCAGCCCCAGCATTTT.